One T cell receptor beta chain is described in this entry. The junction differs from germline at one of its ends, possibly a read error. Produced via immunoSEQ multiplex PCR; TCRdb's table is partial and in-frame only. The table records about 820,000 clones, 90% to 95% of them present only once. This sample stems from a study of shared clonotypes between healthy human individuals. CDR1 is SQVTM and CDR2 is ANQGSEA in the germline V gene. The CDR3 spans 11 residues. CD45RO-negative, CCR7-positively selected cells formed the naive CD8 fraction, excluding terminally differentiated effector memory CD45RA+ cells.

The sequenced sample was naive CD8+ T cells sorted from blood. The sequence derives from a man aged 25 to 40 in good health. V gene TRBV29-1 combines with J gene TRBJ2-3, with unresolved D. For the CDR3, the DNA is TGCAGCGCTAGGGTCACAGATATGCAGTATTTT. Its protein is CSARVTDMQYF.